This T cell receptor (beta chain) stems from a study of blood T cell repertoires in COVID-19. V gave up 1 base and J gave up 3 bases; unmatched junction bases: 1. This CDR3 contains 14 residues. The germline V gene encodes CDR1 GTSNPN and CDR2 SVGIG (reference sequence). Sequencing used immunoSEQ multiplex PCR; TCRdb keeps in-frame clones, though not all of them. The table lists roughly 190,000 clones, 65% to 85% of them singletons. Source material: peripheral blood. The receptor's source is a man in his fifties with active or convalescent COVID-19. The chain joins TRBV30 to TRBJ2-1; 9 nucleotides line up with TRBD2. For the CDR3, the DNA is TGTGCCTGGAGTGGAGCGGGAGGCTACAATGAGCAGTTCTTC. Its protein is CAWSGAGGYNEQFF.